This T cell receptor (beta chain) was sequenced for a study of response to subunit inactivated influenza vaccine. As for this clonotype: Its antigen is unknown.

The CDR3 loop spans 18 amino acids. CDR1 and CDR2 (germline): MGHRA, YSYEKL. Between the trimmed V and J ends, which lost 0 bases and 7 bases, there was a span of 19 bases. Study results and caveats: With each seasonal influenza vaccination, the authors suggested, few new T cells are recruited.

Using its own MiXCR run on the RT-PCR reads, TCRdb lists one record per CDR3 protein. Of 650,000 to 800,000 distinct CDR3 sequences in the sample, approximately 17% are singletons; the top ten hold 9.5% to 13%. The receptor was isolated from a man aged 45 to 65 who received an inactivated influenza vaccine. This chain uses TRBV4-1 with TRBJ1-6; no clear D gene. Sequences were derived from PBMCs from blood, sampled about 5 days after vaccination. The chain's CDR3 is CASSQDTVRTRKNSPLHF. As DNA, the CDR3 is TGCGCCAGCAGCCAAGATACAGTGAGGACTCGGAAGAATTCACCCCTCCACTTT.